The clone carrying this T cell receptor beta chain turned up a few times. These data are taken from a study of OX40 agonist ivuxolimab in advanced cancers. Libraries were prepared by immunoSEQ multiplex PCR; TCRdb keeps only in-frame clonotypes and omits some of them. The sample has just under 8,000 clones; roughly 90% are singletons. This receptor was taken from an adult with an advanced solid tumor such as melanoma, head and neck, liver or kidney cancer. The source material was CD4+ or CD8+ T cells sorted from blood, sampled in a trial of the OX40 agonist ivuxolimab.

CDR3 residues: CASSVALRGGGGDTQYF. The CDR3 coding sequence is TGTGCCAGCAGCGTAGCTTTGCGGGGGGGCGGTGGAGATACGCAGTATTTT. V usage is TRBV9 and J usage is TRBJ2-3, with 9 bases fitting TRBD2. This CDR3 region has 17 residues. Germline values: CDR1 SGDLS, CDR2 YYNGEE. Losses at the gene ends were 0 bases for V and 5 bases for J; bases not matched to a gene: 10.